The 32 T cell receptor beta chains presented below share a single source sample, sequenced in a study of shared clonotypes between healthy human individuals. TCRdb keeps only in-frame clones here, not all; method: immunoSEQ multiplex PCR. The sample has a few million clones, about 92% seen once. Sequenced input: naive CD4+ T cells from PBMCs. Indicated subset: CD45RA+ positively selected. These receptors were obtained from a man younger than 35 in good health. Some clones in this sample may be carry-over from other donors' samples.

The rearrangement joins TRBV19 to TRBJ2-1; D gene uncertain. V was cut by 7 bases and J by 0 bases, with 25 bases left in between. This CDR3 contains 19 residues. From germline, CDR1 is LNHDA and CDR2 SQIVND (reference sequence). CDR3 sequence reads: CASTPSPTKTPSSYNEQFF. The CDR3 DNA reads as TGTGCCAGTACCCCCAGCCCTACAAAAACGCCCAGCTCCTACAATGAGCAGTTCTTC.

Notes on this clone: One end of the junction is discordant with germline, which a read error may explain. The chain has TRBV28 and TRBJ1-2; no reliable D call. The V gene's germline CDR1 is MDHEN and CDR2 SYDVKM. The CDR3 covers 15 residues. The CDR3 here is CASSLFAVGNFGYTF. The CDR3, as DNA: TGTGCCAGCAGTTTATTTGCAGTAGGTAACTTTGGCTACACCTTC.

J is TRBJ2-5 and V is TRBV29-1; D possibly corresponds to TRBD2 (5 bases). CDR1 is SQVTM and CDR2 is ANQGSEA in the germline V gene. The V end lost 7 bases, the J end lost 4 bases, and 13 bases lay between the germline ends. The CDR3 is 12 amino acids. For the CDR3, the DNA is TGCAGCGCACCGGGGTTGGGAGAGACCCAGTACTTC. Its protein product is CSAPGLGETQYF. Variable domain in full (rest from reference TRBV29-1 and TRBJ2-5): SAVISQKPSRDICQRGTSLTIQCQVDSQVTMMFWYRQQPGQSLTLIATANQGSEATYESGFVIDKFPISRPNLTFSTLTVSNMSPEDSSIYLCSAPGLGETQYFGPGTRLLVL.

This chain uses TRBV11-2 with TRBJ2-7, with unresolved D. The CDR3 runs to 12 residues. Germline V gene data show CDR1 as SGHAT and CDR2 as FQNNGV. The V end was cut by 4 bases, the J end by 0 bases, with 4 bases between. The chain's CDR3 is CASSSGSYEQYF. In DNA, the CDR3 is TGTGCCAGCAGCTCAGGCTCCTACGAGCAGTACTTC.

This clone has just one count. The chain carries TRBV5-4 and TRBJ2-1; possible D gene TRBD2, 6 bases. The V gene's germline CDR1 is SGHNT and CDR2 YYREEE (reference sequence). This CDR3 has 14 residues. V dropped 0 bases and J dropped 9 bases, with 13 bases sitting between them. The chain's CDR3 is CASSLAGVSFEQFF. The CDR3 DNA is TGTGCCAGCAGCTTGGCGGGGGTTAGCTTTGAGCAGTTCTTC.

The genes are TRBV5-1 and TRBJ2-3; D may match TRBD1 or TRBD2 (5 bases each). In germline, CDR1 is SGHRS, CDR2 YFSETQ. V lost 6 bases and J lost 7, with 15 bases in between. The CDR3 has 13 residues. In DNA, the CDR3 is TGCGCCAGCAACCGGGACGTAGGAAATACGCAGTATTTT. As protein: CASNRDVGNTQYF.

This sequence joins TRBV7-9 and TRBJ1-2; 7 positions agree with TRBD1. The germline V gene encodes CDR1 SEHNR and CDR2 FQNEAQ (reference sequence). The ends lost 4 bases at V and 2 bases at J; junction bases unmatched: 7. This CDR3 region has 15 residues. The CDR3 here is CASSYGTEYNYGYTF. The CDR3 region has the DNA TGTGCCAGCAGCTACGGGACAGAATACAACTATGGCTACACCTTC.

The CDR3 spells CASSETGAGRETQYF. For the CDR3, the DNA is TGTGCCAGCAGCGAAACGGGGGCCGGACGCGAGACCCAGTACTTC. The chain combines TRBV7-3 with TRBJ2-5, with D perhaps assigned TRBD1 or TRBD2 (6 bases each). This CDR3 has 15 residues. V lost 5 bases, J lost 5 bases, and 18 bases lay in between. Germline loops: CDR1 SGHTA, CDR2 FQGTGA.

The V and J genes are TRBV6-1 and TRBJ2-2; TRBD2 agrees at 7 bases. This CDR3 is 14 amino acids long. Germline CDR1 reads MNHNS; CDR2 reads SASEGT. The V and J ends lost 2 bases and 5 bases, in that order; junction bases with no gene match: 2. The CDR3 spells CASSEPGGTGELFF. The CDR3 DNA is TGTGCCAGCAGTGAACCGGGGGGTACCGGGGAGCTGTTTTTT.

The CDR3 is CASSEWQGYEKLFF. CDR3 DNA sequence: TGTGCCAGCAGTGAATGGCAGGGATATGAAAAACTGTTTTTT. The chain carries TRBV6-1 and TRBJ1-4, with a tentative D call TRBD1 (5 bases). CDR1 and CDR2 (germline): MNHNS, SASEGT. Trimming stripped 2 bases from V and 6 bases from J, with 10 bases between. This CDR3 contains 14 residues.

The rearrangement joins TRBV2 to TRBJ1-4; no firm D call. This CDR3 is built from 16 residues. Germline CDR1 reads SNHLY; CDR2 reads FYNNEI. Trimming took 5 bases from V and 3 from J, leaving 16 bases between them. CDR3 nucleotide sequence: TGTGCCAGCAGTCAAATTTTGCCTGCGGCTAATGAAAAACTGTTTTTT. Translation gives CASSQILPAANEKLFF.

The chain is built from TRBV18 and TRBJ1-2, with TRBD1 as a possible D gene (6 bases). V lost 0 bases and J 8 bases, leaving 13 bases between the germline ends. CDR3 size: 14 residues. Germline V CDR1 and CDR2: KGHSH, LQKENI. In DNA form, the CDR3 reads TGTGCCAGCTCACCACCGGAGACAGGCCGCGGCTACACCTTC. Encoded protein: CASSPPETGRGYTF.

The genes are TRBV28 and TRBJ1-2; D perhaps matches TRBD1 (6 bases). CDR1 is MDHEN and CDR2 is SYDVKM in the germline V gene. The V gene lost 5 bases and the J gene lost 6 bases, with 19 bases spanning the gap. This CDR3 is 15 amino acids long. This CDR3 is CASSLGLEGVNGYTF. The CDR3 nucleotides read TGTGCCAGCAGTCTGGGTCTTGAGGGGGTTAATGGCTACACCTTC.

With regard to this clone: The same CDR3 can be traced to other DNA sequences in this sample. The CDR3 DNA reads TGTGCCAGCAGTTTACTGGGAGGTGGGAACACCGGGGAGCTGTTTTTT. It codes for CASSLLGGGNTGELFF. The gene calls are TRBV28 and TRBJ2-2; a weak D match, TRBD2 (6 bases). This CDR3 is built from 16 residues. V lost 2 bases and J 1 base, leaving 11 bases between the germline ends. The germline gives CDR1 MDHEN, CDR2 SYDVKM.

This CDR3 reads CASSDRGGPPNEQFF. CDR3 in DNA: TGTGCCAGCAGTGATCGGGGCGGGCCACCCAATGAGCAGTTCTTC. This chain joins TRBV6-4 and TRBJ2-1; D may be TRBD1 or TRBD2 (5 bases each). The V end lost 3 bases, the J end lost 6 bases, and 15 bases lay between the germline ends. This CDR3 comprises 15 residues. The germline V gene has CDR1 MRHNA and CDR2 SNTAGT.

For this clone: Other DNA sequences in this specimen translate into the identical CDR3. The chain has TRBV2 and TRBJ2-3; the D is unclear. Germline-derived CDR1 and CDR2 are SNHLY and FYNNEI. There are 13 residues in the CDR3. V lost 4 bases, J lost 1 base, and 6 bases lay in between. The DNA for the CDR3 is TGTGCCAGCAGTGTTGGCGGCACAGATACGCAGTATTTT. Protein sequence: CASSVGGTDTQYF.

Remarks on this clone: Other DNA sequences in the sample encode the same CDR3. V usage is TRBV9 and J usage is TRBJ2-1; tentatively, D is TRBD2 (6 bases). The germline V and J ends were trimmed by 2 bases and 7 bases, with 10 bases remaining between them. The CDR3 length is 13 residues. Germline V gene lookup returns CDR1 SGDLS and CDR2 YYNGEE. The DNA of the CDR3 is TGTGCCAGCAGCGTTGTCGCGGGAAATGAGCAGTTCTTC. Protein product: CASSVVAGNEQFF.

In DNA, the CDR3 is TGTGCCAGCAGCCTCAGCGGGGTAGAGACCCAGTACTTC. Translating gives CASSLSGVETQYF. The chain recombines TRBV11-2 with TRBJ2-5; TRBD2 matches 7 bases. This CDR3 contains 13 residues. With 5 bases clipped from V and 4 bases from J, the junction kept 4 bases outside the gene matches. Germline V gene lookup returns CDR1 SGHAT and CDR2 FQNNGV. Full variable domain (rest looked up from reference TRBV11-2 and TRBJ2-5): EAGVAQSPRYKIIEKRQSVAFWCNPISGHATLYWYQQILGQGPKLLIQFQNNGVVDDSQLPKDRFSAERLKGVDSTLKIQPAKLEDSAVYLCASSLSGVETQYFGPGTRLLVL.

With regard to this clone: Within the sample, other DNA sequences also encode this same CDR3. The V and J genes are TRBV9 and TRBJ1-2; TRBD1 might be the D (6 bases). The V gene lost 4 bases and the J gene lost 2 bases, with 9 bases spanning the gap. The germline gives CDR1 SGDLS, CDR2 YYNGEE. This CDR3 has 13 residues. The CDR3 region is CASSRGQNYGYTF. In nucleotides, the CDR3 is TGTGCCAGCAGCCGAGGACAGAACTATGGCTACACCTTC.

J is TRBJ2-3 and V is TRBV25-1; weak D call: TRBD2 (6 bases). This CDR3 is built from 18 residues. Trimming took 1 base from V and 0 from J, leaving 17 bases between them. Germline CDR1 MGHDK, CDR2 SYGVNS. The CDR3, as DNA: TGTGCCAGCAGTGAATCCCTCGGGAGCCCAACTAGCACAGATACGCAGTATTTT. It is translated as CASSESLGSPTSTDTQYF.

The V gene is TRBV5-4, the J gene TRBJ2-3; D gene ambiguous. CDR3 length: 13 amino acids. V was pared by 4 bases and J by 6 bases, with 12 bases between. Looked up from germline, CDR1 is SGHNT and CDR2 is YYREEE (reference sequence). The CDR3 DNA is TGTGCCAGCAGCCCCAGGTCCGGGGATACGCAGTATTTT. Protein: CASSPRSGDTQYF.

This chain connects TRBV5-1 to TRBJ2-3; 9 bases line up with TRBD2. CDR3 length equals 16 residues. CDR1 and CDR2 (germline): SGHRS, YFSETQ. V lost 3 bases to trimming and J lost 2 bases; unmatched junction nucleotides: 7. The CDR3 sequence is CASSSLTSGNTDTQYF. DNA of the CDR3: TGCGCCAGCAGCTCGTTGACTAGCGGTAACACAGATACGCAGTATTTT.

The V and J genes are TRBV5-1 and TRBJ1-2; the match to TRBD1 covers 7 bases. The V and J ends lost 7 bases and 1 base, in that order; junction bases with no gene match: 10. CDR1 and CDR2 (germline): SGHRS, YFSETQ. This CDR3 contains 15 residues. The CDR3 DNA reads TGCGCCAGCGGAGGGGGCCGGAACTTTAACTATGGCTACACCTTC. It specifies CASGGGRNFNYGYTF.

The J gene is TRBJ1-1, the V gene TRBV5-5; 11 nucleotides line up with TRBD1. Trimming cost V 5 bases and J 5 bases; bases outside gene matches: 2. Per the germline V gene, CDR1 is SGHKS and CDR2 is YYEKEE (reference sequence). This CDR3 spans 13 amino acids. CDR3 loop: CASRGQGGTEAFF. CDR3 in DNA: TGTGCCAGCAGGGGACAGGGGGGAACTGAAGCTTTCTTT.

The genes are TRBV4-3 and TRBJ1-1; D is unclear. The germline V gene has CDR1 LGHNA and CDR2 YSLEER. Deletions cut 4 bases from V and 3 bases from J, with 27 bases between. This CDR3 spans 19 amino acids. CDR3 region: CASSPRVAGIGYIDTEAFF. CDR3 nucleotides: TGCGCCAGCAGCCCCCGAGTCGCGGGAATCGGTTATATAGACACTGAAGCTTTCTTT.

This sequence joins TRBV5-1 and TRBJ2-2; 11 bases are shared with TRBD2. Trimming at V came to 0 bases and at J to 1 base, leaving 5 bases not matched to a gene. This CDR3 has 18 residues. The germline gives CDR1 SGHRS, CDR2 YFSETQ. The DNA for the CDR3 is TGCGCCAGCAGCTTGGTTAGCGGGAGGGCCCTGAACACCGGGGAGCTGTTTTTT. Translation gives CASSLVSGRALNTGELFF.

In its sample, this clone was seen once. Other DNA variants within this sample encode the same CDR3. V is TRBV11-2 and J is TRBJ2-3; D unresolved. The CDR3 runs 13 residues. Trimming took 1 base from V and 4 from J, leaving 6 bases between them. The germline CDR1 and CDR2 sequences are SGHAT and FQNNGV. DNA of the CDR3: TGTGCCAGCAGCTTAGGTGGGTCAGATACGCAGTATTTT. Protein: CASSLGGSDTQYF.

The chain recombines TRBV5-1 with TRBJ2-5; D tentatively fits TRBD1 or TRBD2 (6 bases each). The V and J ends lost 4 bases and 5 bases respectively, with 24 bases between them. CDR3 length equals 17 residues. Germline values: CDR1 SGHRS, CDR2 YFSETQ. The CDR3 DNA reads as TGCGCCAGCAGCGCGGCTTTATATGGAGGGGGAGGTGAGACCCAGTACTTC. Translated, it gives CASSAALYGGGGETQYF. Together with reference TRBV5-1 and TRBJ2-5, the CDR3 gives the full variable domain: KAGVTQTPRYLIKTRGQQVTLSCSPISGHRSVSWYQQTPGQGLQFLFEYFSETQRNKGNFPGRFSGRQFSNSRSEMNVSTLELGDSALYLCASSAALYGGGGETQYFGPGTRLLVL.

This clone was recorded only once. Other DNA sequences in this sample translate to the same CDR3. The chain combines TRBV9 with TRBJ2-1; possibly TRBD1 for D (6 bases). The V end was cut by 2 bases, the J end by 0 bases, with 9 bases between. The CDR3 consists of 15 residues. Germline lookup yields CDR1 SGDLS and CDR2 YYNGEE. CDR3 loop: CASSVRGSSYNEQFF. The CDR3 DNA reads TGTGCCAGCAGCGTCAGGGGAAGCTCCTACAATGAGCAGTTCTTC.

The chain recombines TRBV5-1 with TRBJ2-3; possible D gene TRBD2, 5 bases. The CDR3 totals 16 residues. Deletions cut 0 bases from V and 7 bases from J, with 18 bases between. The germline CDR1 and CDR2 sequences are SGHRS and YFSETQ. In DNA form, the CDR3 reads TGCGCCAGCAGCTTGGGATTAGCGTTAACCCCGAATACGCAGTATTTT. Translated, it gives CASSLGLALTPNTQYF.

Note on this clone: This specimen includes other DNA sequences encoding the same CDR3. The chain carries TRBV18 and TRBJ1-5; D not certain. The CDR3 is 14 residues long. V gave up 2 bases and J gave up 0 bases, with 5 bases separating them. Germline values: CDR1 KGHSH, CDR2 LQKENI. CDR3 coding DNA: TGTGCCAGCTCACCAACATATAGCAATCAGCCCCAGCATTTT. The encoded protein is CASSPTYSNQPQHF.

This sequence joins TRBV15 and TRBJ1-2; tentatively, D is TRBD1 (5 bases). The ends were cut back, 6 bases at V and 4 bases at J, with 12 bases in the middle. Germline lookup yields CDR1 LNHNV and CDR2 YYDKDF (reference sequence). The CDR3 is 13 residues long. The CDR3 protein is CATRSQGVYGYTF. The CDR3 bases are TGTGCCACCAGAAGTCAGGGTGTCTATGGCTACACCTTC.